The 25 T cell receptor beta chains reported below all come from one sample, sequenced in a study of blood T cell repertoires in COVID-19. This table comes from immunoSEQ multiplex PCR, and its TCRdb copy is limited to in-frame clones, with some not included. The sample lists approximately 360,000 clones; approximately 87% were seen once. Input material: PBMCs or T cells enriched from blood (not recorded which). These receptors were taken from a man aged 40-49 years in a cohort exposed to, infected with or recovered from COVID-19 (not recorded which).

The genes are TRBV6-5 and TRBJ1-3; 7 bases are shared with TRBD1. The germline V gene has CDR1 MNHEY and CDR2 SVGAGI. J was trimmed by 4 bases and V by 4 bases; bases with no gene match: 4. The CDR3 is 14 amino acids. The CDR3 loop reads CASSSGQRGNTIYF. DNA of the CDR3: TGTGCCAGCAGTTCGGGACAGCGAGGAAACACCATATATTTT.

This chain links TRBV3-1 (or the pseudogene TRBV3-2) with TRBJ2-1; possibly TRBD1 for D (5 bases). The ends were cut back, 6 bases at V and 7 bases at J, with 10 bases in the middle. CDR3 length: 12 amino acids. The germline V gene encodes CDR1 LGHDT and CDR2 YNNKEL (reference sequence). DNA of the CDR3: TGTGCCAGCAGTCTGAAGGGGAATGAGCAGTTCTTC. Protein sequence: CASSLKGNEQFF.

This chain links TRBV18 with TRBJ2-2; 9 bases agree with TRBD2. Trimming took 1 base from V and 4 from J; bases not matched to a gene: 1. CDR1 KGHSH and CDR2 LQKENI come from the germline V gene. This CDR3 contains 15 residues. CDR3 protein: CASSPLTSGTGELFF. In DNA, the CDR3 is TGTGCCAGCTCACCACTGACTAGCGGCACCGGGGAGCTGTTTTTT.

This clone was found once. The chain combines TRBV10-3 with TRBJ1-1, with TRBD1 matching 9 bases. CDR3 length: 15 amino acids. V trimming: 6 bases; J trimming: 5 bases; junction bases outside the gene matches: 10. Looked up from germline, CDR1 is ENHRY and CDR2 is SYGVKD. This CDR3 reads CAISPQGAVSTEAFF. For the CDR3, the DNA is TGTGCCATCAGCCCACAGGGGGCGGTATCTACTGAAGCTTTCTTT.

The gene calls are TRBV6-5 and TRBJ1-1; TRBD1 matches 7 bases. V dropped 2 bases and J dropped 8; count of bases not matched to a gene: 5. The length of the CDR3 is 13 residues. Germline V gene data show CDR1 as MNHEY and CDR2 as SVGAGI. Here the CDR3 reads CASSYTMTGEAFF. DNA for the CDR3: TGTGCCAGCAGTTACACAATGACAGGGGAAGCTTTCTTT.

This chain connects TRBV4-1 to TRBJ2-1, with 9 nucleotides matching TRBD2. This CDR3 comprises 16 residues. J lost 4 bases, V lost 1 base, and 5 bases had no gene match. Germline V lookup: CDR1 MGHRA, CDR2 YSYEKL. The CDR3 DNA reads as TGCGCCAGCAGCCAAGTGCGGGAGGGCGTGTACAATGAGCAGTTCTTC. This encodes CASSQVREGVYNEQFF.

The chain links TRBV18 to TRBJ1-5; TRBD1 matches 8 bases. CDR1 is KGHSH, CDR2 LQKENI, per germline. V lost 3 bases, J lost 11 bases, and 6 bases stayed unmatched. The CDR3 runs to 13 residues. For the CDR3, the DNA is TGTGCCAGCTCACCTCCGGGACAGGATTCCCAGCATTTT. This codes for CASSPPGQDSQHF.

V usage is TRBV5-1 and J usage is TRBJ2-1; D perhaps matches TRBD1 (6 bases). CDR1 and CDR2 from the germline V gene are SGHRS and YFSETQ. The CDR3 loop spans 17 amino acids. Trimming took 2 bases from V and 9 from J, leaving 24 bases between them. The CDR3 spells CASSLSGVRLSRGEQFF. In DNA form, the CDR3 reads TGCGCCAGCAGCTTATCAGGGGTTCGGCTCTCTAGGGGTGAGCAGTTCTTC. The full variable domain, in which reference TRBV5-1 and TRBJ2-1 provide the parts outside the CDR3, is KAGVTQTPRYLIKTRGQQVTLSCSPISGHRSVSWYQQTPGQGLQFLFEYFSETQRNKGNFPGRFSGRQFSNSRSEMNVSTLELGDSALYLCASSLSGVRLSRGEQFFGPGTRLTVL.

The chain joins TRBV30 to TRBJ1-6; D is unclear. CDR1 is GTSNPN, CDR2 SVGIG, per germline (reference sequence). Trimming took 5 bases from V and 4 from J, leaving 6 bases between them. The CDR3 covers 12 residues. The CDR3 spells CAWGRYNSPLHF. DNA of the CDR3: TGTGCCTGGGGGCGATATAATTCACCCCTCCACTTT. The whole variable domain, remainder taken from reference TRBV30 and TRBJ1-6, is SQTIHQWPATLVQPVGSPLSLECTVEGTSNPNLYWYRQAAGRGLQLLFYSVGIGQISSEVPQNLSASRPQDRQFILSSKKLLLSDSGFYLCAWGRYNSPLHFGNGTRLTVT.

The chain has TRBV28 and TRBJ1-1; 10 bases are shared with TRBD1. CDR3 length equals 15 residues. The junction had 10 bases not matched to a gene; V was cut back by 6 bases and J by 6 bases. The germline V gene has CDR1 MDHEN and CDR2 SYDVKM. CDR3 DNA: TGTGCCAGCAGCCCACTGACAGGGGGCGTCGCTGAAGCTTTCTTT. Translating gives CASSPLTGGVAEAFF.

This clone was recorded only once. The chain recombines TRBV30 with TRBJ2-1; 8 bases are shared with TRBD2. Germline V lookup: CDR1 GTSNPN, CDR2 SVGIG (reference sequence). The J segment lost 2 bases and the V segment lost 4 bases, leaving 7 bases of the junction unmatched. This CDR3 spans 15 amino acids. CDR3 bases: TGTGCCTGGAACCAGCGGGAGAACCCCTACAATGAGCAGTTCTTC. This encodes CAWNQRENPYNEQFF.

This chain uses TRBV2 with TRBJ1-2, with 9 bases matching TRBD1. Germline trimming cut 6 bases from V and 4 bases from J; bases unmatched to any gene: 6. Germline CDR1 is SNHLY and CDR2 is FYNNEI. The length of the CDR3 is 14 residues. The CDR3 region has the DNA TGTGCCAGCAGGGGACAGGGCCCGGGCTATGGCTACACCTTC. Encoded protein: CASRGQGPGYGYTF.

The chain employs TRBV28 and TRBJ2-7, with 11 nucleotides matching TRBD1. Trimming removed 7 bases from V and 7 bases from J; junction bases left unmatched: 15. Germline values: CDR1 MDHEN, CDR2 SYDVKM. CDR3 length: 16 amino acids. The chain's CDR3 is CASNRRTGTGGNEQYF. DNA for the CDR3: TGTGCCAGCAACCGAAGAACCGGGACAGGGGGTAATGAGCAGTACTTC.

V usage is TRBV6-5 and J usage is TRBJ2-6; no clear D. The CDR3 extends over 15 amino acids. Between the trimmed V and J ends, which lost 6 bases and 0 bases, there was a span of 9 bases. From germline, CDR1 is MNHEY and CDR2 SVGAGI. The CDR3 loop reads CASRTDRSGANVLTF. In DNA, the CDR3 is TGTGCCAGCAGGACTGACCGCTCTGGGGCCAACGTCCTGACTTTC.

The V gene is TRBV4-2, the J gene TRBJ1-5; 7 nucleotides line up with TRBD1. V lost 0 bases, J lost 2 bases, and 4 bases stayed unmatched. Germline lookup yields CDR1 LGHNA and CDR2 YNFKEQ. CDR3 size: 16 residues. The CDR3 spells CASSQDGDSRNQPQHF. Here the CDR3 DNA reads TGTGCCAGCAGCCAAGATGGGGACAGTCGCAATCAGCCCCAGCATTTT.

The genes are TRBV10-1 and TRBJ1-1; tentative D call: TRBD1 (6 bases). V was pared by 2 bases and J by 4 bases, with 8 bases between. Per germline, CDR1 WNHNN and CDR2 SYGVQD (reference sequence). This CDR3 region has 13 residues. In DNA, the CDR3 is TGCGCCAGCAGTGAGGTCAGGGGCACTGAAGCTTTCTTT. It specifies CASSEVRGTEAFF.

This chain joins TRBV5-1 and TRBJ1-4; 7 bases are shared with TRBD1. The CDR3 is 15 amino acids. J was trimmed by 4 bases and V by 2 bases; bases with no gene match: 5. The germline V gene has CDR1 SGHRS and CDR2 YFSETQ. The CDR3 nucleotides are TGCGCCAGCAGCTTACTAGGGGGCTTTAATGAAAAACTGTTTTTT. Its protein product is CASSLLGGFNEKLFF.

The chain uses TRBV7-7 and TRBJ2-3; 9 bases agree with TRBD2. Looked up from germline, CDR1 is SSHAT and CDR2 is FNYEAQ (reference sequence). The length of the CDR3 is 16 residues. V lost 0 bases to trimming and J lost 5 bases; unmatched junction nucleotides: 6. The DNA for the CDR3 is TGTGCCAGCAGCTTAGCCCCTAGCGGGAAGGGAGATACGCAGTATTTT. Its translation: CASSLAPSGKGDTQYF.

The chain carries TRBV28 and TRBJ2-7; TRBD1 matches 7 bases. The CDR3 has 13 residues. With V trimmed by 6 bases and J by 4 bases, 6 bases remained unmatched. The germline gives CDR1 MDHEN, CDR2 SYDVKM. The CDR3 is CASRTGKIYEQYF. For the CDR3, the DNA is TGTGCCAGCAGGACAGGGAAGATTTACGAGCAGTACTTC.

V usage is TRBV6-5 and J usage is TRBJ2-1; 14 positions match TRBD2. The V and J ends lost 5 bases and 7 bases, in that order; junction bases with no gene match: 4. Germline CDR1 and CDR2: MNHEY and SVGAGI. This CDR3 is 15 amino acids long. CDR3 amino acids: CASSPTSGRVNEQFF. In DNA, the CDR3 is TGTGCCAGCAGTCCGACTAGCGGGAGGGTTAATGAGCAGTTCTTC.

The J gene is TRBJ2-1, the V gene TRBV6-1, with a tentative D call TRBD2 (6 bases). Germline V gene lookup returns CDR1 MNHNS and CDR2 SASEGT. The CDR3 is 17 amino acids. Deletions cut 2 bases from V and 1 base from J, with 15 bases between. In DNA, the CDR3 is TGTGCCAGCAGTGAAATGCTGTTGCGGGGTTCCTACAATGAGCAGTTCTTC. Protein: CASSEMLLRGSYNEQFF.

The rearrangement uses TRBV5-1 and TRBJ2-4; possibly TRBD1 for D (6 bases). The CDR3 has 16 residues. V shed 4 bases and J shed 0 bases, with 14 bases lying between them. Germline V gene lookup returns CDR1 SGHRS and CDR2 YFSETQ. CDR3 in DNA: TGCGCCAGCAGCCTCGGGACAACCGTAGCCAAAAACATTCAGTACTTC. Translating it yields CASSLGTTVAKNIQYF.

This sequence joins TRBV4-1 and TRBJ1-2, with 7 bases aligning to TRBD1. CDR3 size: 15 residues. From germline, CDR1 is MGHRA and CDR2 YSYEKL. After removal of 3 bases from V and 3 bases from J, the junction contained 7 bases not matched to a gene. CDR3: CASSQRQGMDYGYTF. CDR3 DNA: TGCGCCAGCAGCCAGAGACAGGGAATGGACTATGGCTACACCTTC.

The chain is built from TRBV19 and TRBJ2-2; 10 positions match TRBD1. There are 15 residues in the CDR3. Germline loops: CDR1 LNHDA, CDR2 SQIVND (reference sequence). V trimming: 8 bases; J trimming: 4 bases; junction bases outside the gene matches: 7. CDR3 amino acids: CASGRDRGATGELFF. CDR3 bases: TGTGCCAGTGGCCGGGACAGGGGTGCCACCGGGGAGCTGTTTTTT. The variable domain in full, completed from reference TRBV19 and TRBJ2-2, reads DGGITQSPKYLFRKEGQNVTLSCEQNLNHDAMYWYRQDPGQGLRLIYYSQIVNDFQKGDIAEGYSVSREKKESFPLTVTSAQKNPTAFYLCASGRDRGATGELFFGEGSRLTVL.

The chain is built from TRBV7-2 and TRBJ1-4; TRBD1 agrees at 7 bases. The V segment lost 5 bases and the J segment 6 bases; nucleotides outside the gene matches: 9. The CDR3 consists of 15 residues. Per the germline V gene, CDR1 is SGHTA and CDR2 is FQGNSA. The CDR3 is CASSLGWQGDEKLFF. CDR3 coding DNA: TGTGCCAGCAGCCTGGGGTGGCAGGGGGATGAAAAACTGTTTTTT.